The 10 T cell receptor beta chains in this list originate from one sample, sequenced in a study of metastatic and nonmetastatic thyroid tumors. TCRdb reanalyzed the PCR reads via MiXCR. The profile shows around 22,000 clones, 10% to 11% of them singletons. No treatment had been given to any patient before thyroid surgery. The sample was blood. The receptors were gathered from a female donor with papillary thyroid cancer or a benign thyroid nodule (not recorded which). Some clones in this sample may be carry-over from other donors' samples.

This clone was seen at least ten times. This chain links TRBV7-2 with TRBJ2-7; no definite D call. The CDR3 is 11 amino acids. V lost 5 bases and J lost 1, with 3 bases in between. The germline gives CDR1 SGHTA, CDR2 FQGNSA. The DNA of the CDR3 is TGTGCCAGCAGCATTTCCTACGAGCAGTACTTC. It specifies CASSISYEQYF.

V and J are TRBV11-2 and TRBJ2-2, with D possibly being TRBD2 (6 bases). The length of the CDR3 is 15 residues. V lost 9 bases to trimming and J lost 6 bases, with 20 bases between them. Germline lookup yields CDR1 SGHAT and CDR2 FQNNGV. The CDR3 DNA sequence: TGTGCCAGTATCTTAGTGCGGGGATGGGCCGGGGAGCTGTTTTTT. Translated, it gives CASILVRGWAGELFF.

This clone is labeled as medium-sized (0.01 to 0.1%). The chain carries TRBV6-2 or TRBV6-3 and TRBJ2-7; 9 bases line up with TRBD1. Germline lookup yields CDR1 MNHEY and CDR2 SVGEGT. V shed 0 bases and J 7 bases; nucleotides not matched to a gene: 4. This CDR3 has 14 residues. This CDR3 is CASSYSGTGQEQYF. CDR3 sequence (DNA): TGTGCCAGCAGTTACTCGGGGACAGGGCAAGAGCAGTACTTC.

This clone is labeled medium-sized. The chain recombines TRBV6-5 with TRBJ1-2, with TRBD1 as a possible D gene (5 bases). This CDR3 spans 15 amino acids. Trimming pared 0 bases from V and 4 bases from J, leaving 12 bases between. Germline-derived CDR1 and CDR2 are MNHEY and SVGAGI. CDR3 loop: CASSYSNRSPYGYTF. The DNA of the CDR3 is TGTGCCAGCAGTTACTCGAACAGGAGCCCCTATGGCTACACCTTC.

This clone showed up many times. The gene calls are TRBV20-1 and TRBJ2-1; 10 nucleotides match TRBD1. CDR3 size: 14 residues. Trimming removed 5 bases from V and 8 bases from J; junction bases left unmatched: 9. Germline CDR1 and CDR2: DFQATT and SNEGSKA (reference sequence). CDR3 nucleotides: TGCAGTGCTTCACGACAGGGGGCTAGGTATGAGCAGTTCTTC. Protein sequence: CSASRQGARYEQFF.

The sample holds many counts of this clone. The chain joins TRBV2 to TRBJ1-4; 9 nucleotides agree with TRBD1. The V segment lost 6 bases and the J segment 4 bases; nucleotides outside the gene matches: 9. Germline lookup yields CDR1 SNHLY and CDR2 FYNNEI. CDR3 length: 16 amino acids. CDR3 DNA sequence: TGTGCCAGCAGACGGTCCGAGGGACAGGGTAATGAAAAACTGTTTTTT. This translates into CASRRSEGQGNEKLFF. Supplemented by reference TRBV2 and TRBJ1-4, the full variable domain reads EPEVTQTPSHQVTQMGQEVILRCVPISNHLYFYWYRQILGQKVEFLVSFYNNEISEKSEIFDDQFSVERPDGSNFTLKIRSTKLEDSAMYFCASRRSEGQGNEKLFFGSGTQLSVL.

In its sample, this clone was seen many times. The chain links TRBV12-3 or TRBV12-4 to TRBJ2-1, with D possibly TRBD2 on 5 matching bases. V was trimmed by 4 bases and J by 2 bases, leaving 12 bases between them. The CDR3 has 15 amino acids. DNA of the CDR3: TGTGCCAGCAGTTATACGGGAAGGACCTACAATGAGCAGTTCTTC. This codes for CASSYTGRTYNEQFF.

By its share, this clone is medium-sized. V gene TRBV12-3 or TRBV12-4 combines with J gene TRBJ2-1; 12 positions agree with TRBD2. With 5 bases clipped from V and 9 bases from J, the junction kept 5 bases outside the gene matches. CDR3 length equals 14 residues. The CDR3 loop reads CASSPLAGGGEQFF. As DNA, the CDR3 is TGTGCCAGCAGTCCCCTAGCGGGAGGGGGTGAGCAGTTCTTC.

This clone was seen many times. A much larger clone differs by one base, so this may be a read error. The CDR3 sequence: CASKYSGASGRPSYNEQFF. Here the CDR3 DNA reads TGTGCCAGCAAATACTCTGGGGCTAGCGGGAGGCCTAGCTACAATGAGCAGTTCTTC. J is TRBJ2-1 and V is TRBV6-5; 11 bases are shared with TRBD2. V was clipped by 7 bases and J by 3 bases; unmatched bases: 17. The CDR3 covers 19 residues. Germline CDR1 is MNHEY and CDR2 is SVGAGI.

A remark on this clone: Possible read error: a much larger clone is one base away. CDR3 amino acids: CASSARGTGGYEQYF. The CDR3 nucleotides read TGTGCCAGCAGCGCCAGGGGGACAGGGGGCTACGAGCAGTACTTC. The chain has TRBV7-9 and TRBJ2-7; 11 nucleotides align to TRBD1. V was clipped by 5 bases and J by 3 bases; unmatched bases: 6. The length of the CDR3 is 15 residues. Germline V gene sequence: CDR1 SEHNR, CDR2 FQNEAQ (reference sequence). Full variable domain (remainder filled in from reference TRBV7-9 and TRBJ2-7): DTGVSQNPRHKITKRGQNVTFRCDPISEHNRLYWYRQTLGQGPEFLTYFQNEAQLEKSRLLSDRFSAERPKGSFSTLEIQRTEQGDSAMYLCASSARGTGGYEQYFGPGTRLTVT.